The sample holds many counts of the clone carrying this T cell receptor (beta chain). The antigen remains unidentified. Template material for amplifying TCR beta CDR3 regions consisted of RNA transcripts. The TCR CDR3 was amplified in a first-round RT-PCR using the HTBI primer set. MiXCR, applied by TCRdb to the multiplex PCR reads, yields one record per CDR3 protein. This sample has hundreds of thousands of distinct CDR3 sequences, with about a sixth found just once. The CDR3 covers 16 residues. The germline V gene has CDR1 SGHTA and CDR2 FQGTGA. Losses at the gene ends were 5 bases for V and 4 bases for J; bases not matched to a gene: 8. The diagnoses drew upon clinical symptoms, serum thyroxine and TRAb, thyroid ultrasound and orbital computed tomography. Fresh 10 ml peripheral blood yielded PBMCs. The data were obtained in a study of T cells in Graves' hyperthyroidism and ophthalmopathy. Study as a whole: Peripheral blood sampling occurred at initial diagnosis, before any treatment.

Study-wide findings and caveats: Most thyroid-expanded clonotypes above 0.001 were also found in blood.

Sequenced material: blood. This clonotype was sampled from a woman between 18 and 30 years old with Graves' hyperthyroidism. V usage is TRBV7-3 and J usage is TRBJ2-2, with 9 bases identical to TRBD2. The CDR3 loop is CASSHGGGASTGELFF. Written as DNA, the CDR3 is TGTGCCAGCAGCCATGGCGGGGGGGCGAGCACCGGGGAGCTGTTTTTT.